This T cell receptor beta chain derives from a study of blood T cells in healthy people across ages. Study outcomes and limitations: Roughly linear age-related decline in beta diversity appeared, significant by age around 42.

This clonotype has more than one count but fewer than ten. What it recognizes is unknown. CDR3 length: 13 amino acids. The V end lost 4 bases, the J end lost 3 bases, and 10 bases lay between the germline ends. CDR1 is SGHKS and CDR2 is YYEKEE in the germline V gene (reference sequence). Next came a second PCR, run for roughly 6 to 11 cycles, which used a sample-barcoded 5' primer along with a J-beta primer mix. Every single cDNA molecule received a tag from a template-switch adaptor with 12 random nucleotides. One entry per CDR3 protein results from TCRdb running MiXCR on the 5' RACE reads. This repertoire shows roughly 2 million distinct CDR3 sequences, roughly 52% found once; its top ten account for 2% to 2.5%.

Sequencing used blood. This sequence originates from a middle-aged woman in good health. The chain is built from TRBV5-5 and TRBJ1-2, with D unclear. CDR3 DNA sequence: TGTGCCAGCAGCCCCCGGGAGTACTATGGCTACACCTTC. Translating gives CASSPREYYGYTF.